Listed below are T cell receptor beta chains from one sample, sequenced in a study of patients and donors after allogeneic stem cell transplantation. TCRdb re-analysed the RT-PCR reads in MiXCR, keeping a single row per CDR3 protein. This sample has approximately 140,000 distinct CDR3 sequences; roughly 35% occur once, and the top ten carry 50%. Material for sequencing was blood, either unsorted or a sorted T cell fraction (not recorded which). The receptors here all came from a human donor who was either an allogeneic HSCT recipient or a stem cell or donor lymphocyte infusion donor (not recorded which). It is not recorded whose cells these are; they may come from a transplant donor. Both conserved end residues are part of each CDR3. The D gene is left open where the match is weak. Clone size is given for some rows only: seen once, a few or many times, or a class if the clone is expanded.

clone_size j_call v_call d_call cdr3_nt cdr3_aa
. TRBJ1-4 TRBV3-1 . TGTGCCAGCAGCCCTCGGGGGATTAATGAAAAACTGTTTTTT CASSPRGINEKLFF
. TRBJ2-3 TRBV10-3 TRBD2 TGTGCCATCAGTGAGCCGGGACTAGCGGAGTCCTCTAGCACAGATACGCAGTATTTT CAISEPGLAESSSTDTQYF
. TRBJ1-4 TRBV7-2 TRBD1 TGTGCCAGCAGCTCCGACAGGGTAAATGAAAAACTGTTTTTT CASSSDRVNEKLFF
few TRBJ2-7 TRBV25-1 . TGTGCCAGCAGTGAATCGGGAACGGGGGAGCAGTACTTC CASSESGTGEQYF
. TRBJ1-5 TRBV12-3/TRBV12-4 TRBD1 TGTGCCAGCAGCTCCCTCGACAGGGGGCTTCAGCCCCAGCATTTT CASSSLDRGLQPQHF
. TRBJ1-4 TRBV6-1 TRBD1 TGTGCCAGCAGTGCAGTTGGACAGGGGAATGAAAAACTGTTTTTT CASSAVGQGNEKLFF
. TRBJ1-1 TRBV5-1 . TGCGCCAGCAGCCTAAAGGGACAATCCCTCAACACTGAAGCTTTCTTT CASSLKGQSLNTEAFF
. TRBJ1-4 TRBV7-9 . TGTGCCAGCAGCTTCCGCAGCTCTAATGAAAAACTGTTTTTT CASSFRSSNEKLFF
. TRBJ2-1 TRBV12-3/TRBV12-4 . TGTGCCAGTCGCGTTCTTGATGAGCAGTTCTTC CASRVLDEQFF
. TRBJ1-4 TRBV7-2 . TGTGCCAGCAGCTTACGGGGGTTTAATGAAAAACTGTTTTTT CASSLRGFNEKLFF
many TRBJ1-3 TRBV3-1 . TGTGCCAGCAGCCCCCCGGAATCTGGAAACACCATATATTTT CASSPPESGNTIYF
once TRBJ2-7 TRBV10-3 TRBD2 TGTGCCATCAGTGAGACTAGCGGGGGAGCTTCCTCCGAGCAGTACTTC CAISETSGGASSEQYF
. TRBJ1-1 TRBV6-2/TRBV6-3 TRBD1 TGTGCCAGCAGTTACACGAAGGGGGCGCCGGGGACTGAAGCTTTCTTT CASSYTKGAPGTEAFF
few TRBJ2-1 TRBV7-8 . TGTGCCAGCAGCCCGGACTCCCGGAGCTCCTACAATGAGCAGTTCTTC CASSPDSRSSYNEQFF
. TRBJ1-3 TRBV20-1 . TGCAGTGCTAGGACGGGCTCTGGAAACACCATATATTTT CSARTGSGNTIYF
few TRBJ1-5 TRBV6-5 TRBD1 TGTGCCAGCAGTGCCGACAGGGGTGGCAATCAGCCCCAGCATTTT CASSADRGGNQPQHF
few TRBJ1-3 TRBV9 . TGTGCCAGCAGCGCATCCGGGACTGCGAACCTCCCCTCTGGAAACACCATATATTTT CASSASGTANLPSGNTIYF
. TRBJ2-5 TRBV3-1 . TGTGCCAGCAGCCACCCGGGACGGCAAGAGACCCAGTACTTC CASSHPGRQETQYF
. TRBJ1-4 TRBV10-3 . TGTGCCATCAGCCCCGAGTTGAGGCTCGAAAAACTGTTTTTT CAISPELRLEKLFF
few TRBJ1-1 TRBV6-2/TRBV6-3 . TGTGCCAGCAAAGGACACGGGGGGACTGAAGCTTTCTTT CASKGHGGTEAFF
. TRBJ1-2 TRBV6-6 . TGTGCCAGCAACACTGGGACATCTGGCTACACCTTC CASNTGTSGYTF
. TRBJ2-2 TRBV5-1 TRBD1 TGCGCCAGCAGCCCAGGACAGGGGGCCACCGGGGAGCTGTTTTTT CASSPGQGATGELFF
. TRBJ1-3 TRBV5-1 . TGCGCCAGCAGCGCATCAGGGTCGGGAAACACCATATATTTT CASSASGSGNTIYF
. TRBJ1-5 TRBV15 . TGTGCCACCAGCAGAGATTATAGCAATCAGCCCCAGCATTTT CATSRDYSNQPQHF
. TRBJ1-3 TRBV29-1 . TGCAGCGTCCAGACTGATAGGCTTGGAAACACCATATATTTT CSVQTDRLGNTIYF
. TRBJ1-1 TRBV20-1 . TGCAGTGCTAGAGTCCTCGGGGAAGCTTTCTTT CSARVLGEAFF
. TRBJ2-3 TRBV11-2 . TGTGCCAGCAGCTTAATCCCTAGGGCGACAGATACGCAGTATTTT CASSLIPRATDTQYF
. TRBJ1-5 TRBV7-8 TRBD1 TGTGCCAGCAGCTCGGACAGGGTTAGTACCGGCAATCAGCCCCAGCATTTT CASSSDRVSTGNQPQHF
. TRBJ2-3 TRBV24-1 . TGTGCCACCTCAGCTTGGATGTCAGATACGCAGTATTTT CATSAWMSDTQYF
. TRBJ1-5 TRBV6-1 TRBD1 TGTGCCAGCAGCGGGACAGCTTATCAGCCCCAGCATTTT CASSGTAYQPQHF
. TRBJ1-1 TRBV3-1 TRBD1 TGTGCCAGCAGCCAAATGACAGGGGTTCGAGACACTGAAGCTTTCTTT CASSQMTGVRDTEAFF
few TRBJ1-3 TRBV12-3/TRBV12-4 TRBD1 TGTGCCAGCAGTTCGCAGGGGGCGGGATACACCATATATTTT CASSSQGAGYTIYF
. TRBJ2-6 TRBV3-1 . TGTGCCAGCAGCCAATGGGCGAGTTTAGCTGGGGCCAACGTCCTGACTTTC CASSQWASLAGANVLTF
. TRBJ1-5 TRBV20-1 . TGCAGTGCTAGAGTGGTTGGGAGCAATCAGCCCCAGCATTTT CSARVVGSNQPQHF
. TRBJ1-4 TRBV7-9 . TGTGCCAGCAGCCCACAAACAGGGATAACTAATGAAAAACTGTTTTTT CASSPQTGITNEKLFF
few TRBJ2-2 TRBV6-2/TRBV6-3 . TGTGCCAGCAGTATCGGGGGAGCGGCCGGGGAGCTGTTTTTT CASSIGGAAGELFF
. TRBJ1-1 TRBV10-3 . TGTGCCATCAGTGAATTACAGGGCGTAAACACTGAAGCTTTCTTT CAISELQGVNTEAFF
many TRBJ1-5 TRBV6-5 . TGTGCCAGCAGTTACGTCGCAGGCAATCAGCCCCAGCATTTT CASSYVAGNQPQHF
many TRBJ1-2 TRBV15 TRBD1 TGTGCCACCAGCAGAGATGGGTCAGGGGGTAACTATGGCTACACCTTC CATSRDGSGGNYGYTF
once TRBJ2-3 TRBV27 . TGTGCCAGCACCCGCGTGGGGAACACAGATACGCAGTATTTT CASTRVGNTDTQYF
. TRBJ1-1 TRBV11-2 . TGTGCCAGCAGCTTAGTAGTATCTGGGCAGGGTGGAACTGAAGCTTTCTTT CASSLVVSGQGGTEAFF
few TRBJ2-2 TRBV20-1 . TGCAGCCCGAAGGAGAGTAACACCGGGGAGCTGTTTTTT CSPKESNTGELFF
. TRBJ1-3 TRBV13 . TGTGCCAGCAGCTACCTCGGAAACACCATATATTTT CASSYLGNTIYF
few TRBJ1-1 TRBV6-5 . TGTGCCAGCACCGCCGGGGTATTCACTGAAGCTTTCTTT CASTAGVFTEAFF
. TRBJ2-7 TRBV27 TRBD1 TGTGCCAGCAGTTTGATCCGGGACAGCTACGAGCAGTACTTC CASSLIRDSYEQYF
few TRBJ1-1 TRBV5-1 . TGCGCCAGCAGCTTGGAAGTAGGTCTAGCTTTCTTT CASSLEVGLAFF
few TRBJ2-2 TRBV5-1 . TGCGCCAGCAGCTTGAGTTCTACCGGGGAGCTGTTTTTT CASSLSSTGELFF